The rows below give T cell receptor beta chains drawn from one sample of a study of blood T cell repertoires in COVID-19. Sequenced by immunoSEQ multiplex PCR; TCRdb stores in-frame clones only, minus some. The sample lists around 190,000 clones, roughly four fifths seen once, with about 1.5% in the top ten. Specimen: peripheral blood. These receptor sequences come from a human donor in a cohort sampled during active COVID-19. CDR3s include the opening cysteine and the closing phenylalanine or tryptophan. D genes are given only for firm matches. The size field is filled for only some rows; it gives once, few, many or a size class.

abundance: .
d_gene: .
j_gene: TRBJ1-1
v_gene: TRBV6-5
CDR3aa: CASSYERKAFF
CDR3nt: TGTGCCAGCAGTTACGAGAGGAAAGCTTTCTTT

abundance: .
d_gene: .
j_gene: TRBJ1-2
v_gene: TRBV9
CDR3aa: CASSSPRGYTF
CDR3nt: TGTGCCAGCAGCTCCCCTAGGGGCTACACCTTC

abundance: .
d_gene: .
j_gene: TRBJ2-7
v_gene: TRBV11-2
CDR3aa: CASSLDPARTYEQYF
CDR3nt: TGTGCCAGCAGCTTAGATCCCGCTAGAACCTACGAGCAGTACTTC

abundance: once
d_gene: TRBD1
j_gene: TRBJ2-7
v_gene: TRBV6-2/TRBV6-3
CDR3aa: CASSYVTGSAEQYF
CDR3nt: TGTGCCAGCAGTTACGTGACAGGGTCTGCCGAGCAGTACTTC

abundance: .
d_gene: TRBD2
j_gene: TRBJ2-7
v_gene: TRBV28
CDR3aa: CASSYSGRLGEQYF
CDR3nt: TGTGCCAGCAGCTATAGCGGGAGATTGGGGGAGCAGTACTTC

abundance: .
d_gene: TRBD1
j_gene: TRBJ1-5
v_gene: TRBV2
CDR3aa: CASSGQGNNQPQHF
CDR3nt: TGTGCCAGCAGTGGACAGGGGAACAATCAGCCCCAGCATTTT

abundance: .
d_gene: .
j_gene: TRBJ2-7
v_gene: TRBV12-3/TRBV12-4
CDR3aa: CASSANREQYF
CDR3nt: TGTGCCAGCAGTGCGAACAGGGAGCAGTACTTC

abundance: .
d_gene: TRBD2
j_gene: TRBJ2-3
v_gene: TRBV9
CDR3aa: CASSVSGGADTQYF
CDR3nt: TGTGCCAGCAGCGTTAGCGGGGGTGCAGATACGCAGTATTTT

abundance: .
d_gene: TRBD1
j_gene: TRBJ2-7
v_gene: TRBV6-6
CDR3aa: CASSYTDRRAYEQYF
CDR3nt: TGTGCCAGCAGTTACACGGACAGGCGAGCCTACGAGCAGTACTTC

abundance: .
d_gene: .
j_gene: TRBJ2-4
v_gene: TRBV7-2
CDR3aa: CASSLTGASKNIQYF
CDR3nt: TGTGCCAGCAGCTTAACGGGAGCGTCCAAAAACATTCAGTACTTC

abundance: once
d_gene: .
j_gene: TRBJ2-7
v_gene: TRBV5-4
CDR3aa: CASTDLSGLGYEQYF
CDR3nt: TGTGCCAGCACCGACCTATCTGGACTGGGATACGAGCAGTACTTC

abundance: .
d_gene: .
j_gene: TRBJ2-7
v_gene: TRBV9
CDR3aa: CASSVAMGSSYEQYF
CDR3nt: TGTGCCAGCAGCGTAGCTATGGGCAGCTCCTACGAGCAGTACTTC

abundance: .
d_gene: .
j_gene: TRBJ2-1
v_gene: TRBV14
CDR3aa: CASSQDSWGVLSYNEQFF
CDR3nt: TGTGCCAGCAGCCAAGATAGTTGGGGGGTCCTTTCCTACAATGAGCAGTTCTTC

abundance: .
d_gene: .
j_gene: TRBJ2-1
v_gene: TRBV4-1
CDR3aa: CASSQPDSPPHNEQFF
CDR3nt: TGCGCCAGCAGCCAGCCAGACTCTCCCCCCCACAATGAGCAGTTCTTC

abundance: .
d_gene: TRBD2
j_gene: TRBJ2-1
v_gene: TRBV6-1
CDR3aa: CASSEDAGGYNEQFF
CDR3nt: TGTGCCAGCAGTGAAGACGCGGGAGGATACAATGAGCAGTTCTTC

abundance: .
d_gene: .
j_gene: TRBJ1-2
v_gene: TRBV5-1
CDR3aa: CASSLDRSYTF
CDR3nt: TGCGCCAGCAGCTTGGACAGAAGCTACACCTTC

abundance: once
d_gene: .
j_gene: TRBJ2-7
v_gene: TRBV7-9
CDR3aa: CASSQRQVSYEQYF
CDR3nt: TGTGCCAGCAGCCAAAGACAGGTCTCCTACGAGCAGTACTTC

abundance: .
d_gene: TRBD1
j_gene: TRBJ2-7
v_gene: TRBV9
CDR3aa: CASSVRDRAYEQYF
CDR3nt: TGTGCCAGCAGCGTTCGGGACAGGGCTTACGAGCAGTACTTC

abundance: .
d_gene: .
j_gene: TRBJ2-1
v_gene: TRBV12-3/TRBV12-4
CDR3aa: CASSLDRYNEQFF
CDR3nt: TGTGCCAGCAGCCTTGACAGATACAATGAGCAGTTCTTC

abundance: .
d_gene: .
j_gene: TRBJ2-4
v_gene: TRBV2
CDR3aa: CASSERELAKNIQYF
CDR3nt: TGTGCCAGCAGTGAGAGGGAATTGGCCAAAAACATTCAGTACTTC

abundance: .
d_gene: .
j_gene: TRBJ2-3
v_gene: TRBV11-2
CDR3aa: CASSSNRVTDTQYF
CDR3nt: TGTGCCAGCAGCTCAAACAGGGTCACAGATACGCAGTATTTT

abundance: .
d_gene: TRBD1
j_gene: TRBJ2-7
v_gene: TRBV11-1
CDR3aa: CASSHRDRGYEQYF
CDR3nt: TGTGCCAGCAGCCACCGGGACAGGGGCTACGAGCAGTACTTC

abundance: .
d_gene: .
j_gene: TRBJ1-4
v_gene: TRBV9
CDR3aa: CASSVDGTATNEKLFF
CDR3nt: TGTGCCAGCAGCGTAGATGGAACAGCAACTAATGAAAAACTGTTTTTT

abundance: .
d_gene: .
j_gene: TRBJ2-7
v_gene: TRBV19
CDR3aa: CASSTRDWEQYF
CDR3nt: TGTGCCAGTAGTACCCGAGATTGGGAGCAGTACTTC

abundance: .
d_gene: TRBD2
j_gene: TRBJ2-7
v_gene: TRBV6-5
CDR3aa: CATYGGGLSYEQYF
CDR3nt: TGTGCCACATACGGGGGGGGTCTTAGTTACGAGCAGTACTTC

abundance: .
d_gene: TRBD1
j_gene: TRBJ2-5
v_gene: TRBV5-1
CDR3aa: CASSLRTGEETQYF
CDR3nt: TGCGCCAGCAGCTTACGGACAGGAGAGGAGACCCAGTACTTC

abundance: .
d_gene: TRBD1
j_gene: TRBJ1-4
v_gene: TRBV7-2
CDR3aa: CASSSNRGATNEKLFF
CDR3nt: TGTGCCAGCAGCTCCAACAGGGGGGCAACTAATGAAAAACTGTTTTTT

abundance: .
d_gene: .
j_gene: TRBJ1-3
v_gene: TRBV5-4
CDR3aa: CASSSQTAGNTIYF
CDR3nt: TGTGCCAGCAGCTCGCAGACTGCTGGAAACACCATATATTTT

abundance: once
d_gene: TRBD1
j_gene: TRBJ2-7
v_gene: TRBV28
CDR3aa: CASSRDRAYYEQYF
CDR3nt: TGTGCCAGCAGTAGGGACAGGGCTTACTACGAGCAGTACTTC

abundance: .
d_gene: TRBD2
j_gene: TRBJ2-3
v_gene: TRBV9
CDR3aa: CASSVGNSGRLSTDTQYF
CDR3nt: TGTGCCAGCAGCGTAGGGAATAGCGGGAGGTTAAGCACAGATACGCAGTATTTT

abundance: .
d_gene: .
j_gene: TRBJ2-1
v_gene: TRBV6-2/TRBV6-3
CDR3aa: CASSYWAPDEQFF
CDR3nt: TGTGCCAGCAGTTACTGGGCCCCCGATGAGCAGTTCTTC

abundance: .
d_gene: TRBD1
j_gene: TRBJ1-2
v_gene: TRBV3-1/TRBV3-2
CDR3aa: CASSQTGGASGGGYTF
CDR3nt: TGTGCCAGCAGCCAAACAGGGGGCGCGTCGGGAGGTGGCTACACCTTC

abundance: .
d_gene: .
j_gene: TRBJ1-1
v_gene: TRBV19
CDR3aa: CASSTTRNTEAFF
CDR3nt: TGTGCCAGTAGTACGACAAGGAACACTGAAGCTTTCTTT

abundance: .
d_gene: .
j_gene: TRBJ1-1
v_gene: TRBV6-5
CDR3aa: CASSSRTVRNTEAFF
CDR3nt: TGTGCCAGCAGTTCCCGGACAGTGAGGAACACTGAAGCTTTCTTT

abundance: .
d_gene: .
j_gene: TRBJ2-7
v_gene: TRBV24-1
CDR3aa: CATSDLRSGDEQYF
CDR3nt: TGTGCCACCAGTGATTTGCGCTCGGGGGACGAACAGTACTTC

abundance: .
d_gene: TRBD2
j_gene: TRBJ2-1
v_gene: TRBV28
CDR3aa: CASSSPQTSGSHEQFF
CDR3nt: TGTGCCAGCAGTTCCCCCCAGACTAGCGGGAGCCATGAGCAGTTCTTC

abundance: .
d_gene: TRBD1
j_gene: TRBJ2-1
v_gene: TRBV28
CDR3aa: CASSIQGALNNEQFF
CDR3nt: TGTGCCAGCAGCATCCAGGGGGCTCTGAACAATGAGCAGTTCTTC

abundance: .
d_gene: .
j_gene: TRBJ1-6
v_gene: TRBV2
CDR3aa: CASSFQRNSPLHF
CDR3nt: TGTGCCAGCAGTTTCCAGCGAAATTCACCCCTCCACTTT

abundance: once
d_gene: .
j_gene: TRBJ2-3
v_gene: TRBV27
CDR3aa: CASSWSAGAPPDTQYF
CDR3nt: TGTGCCAGCAGTTGGTCCGCGGGGGCCCCGCCAGATACGCAGTATTTT

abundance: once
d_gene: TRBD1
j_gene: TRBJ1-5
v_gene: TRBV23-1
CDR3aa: CASRGQGQPYSNQPQHF
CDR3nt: TGCGCCAGCAGGGGACAGGGCCAACCGTATAGCAATCAGCCCCAGCATTTT

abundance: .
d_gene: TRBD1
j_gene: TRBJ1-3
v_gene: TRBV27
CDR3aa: CASSSTGQGANTIYF
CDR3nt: TGTGCCAGCAGTTCCACAGGACAGGGGGCGAACACCATATATTTT

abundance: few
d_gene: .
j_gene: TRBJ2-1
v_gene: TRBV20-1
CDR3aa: CSAQEGEQFF
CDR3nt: TGCAGTGCTCAAGAGGGTGAGCAGTTCTTC

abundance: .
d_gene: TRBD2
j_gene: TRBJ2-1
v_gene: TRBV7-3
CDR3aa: CASSQLAGSAYNEQFF
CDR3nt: TGTGCCAGCAGCCAATTAGCGGGTTCGGCCTACAATGAGCAGTTCTTC

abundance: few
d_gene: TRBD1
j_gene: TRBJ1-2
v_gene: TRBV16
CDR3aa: CASSHAGQGARKDGYTF
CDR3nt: TGTGCCAGCAGCCACGCGGGACAGGGGGCGCGGAAGGATGGCTACACCTTC